This T cell receptor (beta chain) was recovered during a study of blood T cell repertoires in COVID-19. Study overall: Some COVID-19 samples were acute and others convalescent; all came from the United States, Italy and Spain. In each case, the material was cDNA or gDNA derived from T cells, B-cell-depleted T cells, or PBMCs.

Cohorts were determined from participant-reported clinical history. V was cut by 3 bases and J by 3 bases, with 12 bases left in between. Per the germline V gene, CDR1 is MNHNS and CDR2 is SASEGT. The CDR3 consists of 15 residues. The method was immunoSEQ multiplex PCR; TCRdb's version includes in-frame clones alone and lacks a portion of them. The sample lists hundreds of thousands of clones, around 90% seen once, with approximately 2% in the top ten. The source material was PBMCs or T cells enriched from blood (not recorded which). V is TRBV6-1 and J is TRBJ1-5, with D possibly TRBD1 on 5 matching bases. This sequence was found in a woman between 18 and 29 years old with acute COVID-19. CDR3 loop: CASSDFGGLNQPQHF. The CDR3 DNA is TGTGCCAGCAGTGATTTCGGGGGACTCAATCAGCCCCAGCATTTT.